Listed below are T cell receptor beta chains from one sample, sequenced in a study of blood T cell repertoires in COVID-19. This table comes from immunoSEQ multiplex PCR, and its TCRdb copy is limited to in-frame clones, with some not included. The table has under 250,000 clones, roughly nine tenths seen once. Sequences were obtained from peripheral blood. These receptor sequences come from a man aged 55 to 70 with acute or convalescent COVID-19. The CDR3 runs from the conserved cysteine through the conserved F or W. Fields, in order: D gene, J gene, clone size, V gene, CDR3 DNA, CDR3 protein. The D gene is left open where the match is weak. Only part of the rows carry a size: once, few, many, or a class if the clone is expanded.

d_call: .; j_call: TRBJ2-1; clone_size: .; v_call: TRBV25-1; cdr3_nt: TGTGCCAGCATGGGCAGGTCCTCTAATGAGCAGTTCTTC; cdr3_aa: CASMGRSSNEQFF
d_call: TRBD1; j_call: TRBJ1-4; clone_size: .; v_call: TRBV29-1; cdr3_nt: TGCAGCGTCGACAGGGGGGGACAGGATGAAAAACTGTTTTTT; cdr3_aa: CSVDRGGQDEKLFF
d_call: .; j_call: TRBJ1-1; clone_size: .; v_call: TRBV2; cdr3_nt: TGTGCCAGCACCCCCGCATATTTACAGGGCGTCGGGTTGAACACTGAAGCTTTCTTT; cdr3_aa: CASTPAYLQGVGLNTEAFF
d_call: .; j_call: TRBJ2-7; clone_size: .; v_call: TRBV11-3; cdr3_nt: TGTGCCAGCAGCTCCCGCAGGGTACCCTACGAGCAGTACTTC; cdr3_aa: CASSSRRVPYEQYF
d_call: .; j_call: TRBJ1-4; clone_size: .; v_call: TRBV3-1/TRBV3-2; cdr3_nt: TGTGCCAGCATGGGGGCCCCTAATGAAAAACTGTTTTTT; cdr3_aa: CASMGAPNEKLFF
d_call: TRBD1; j_call: TRBJ2-5; clone_size: .; v_call: TRBV28; cdr3_nt: TGTGCCAGCAGTACAGAGGTGGGGGCAGGGGGCTATAGATACCAAGAGACCCAGTACTTC; cdr3_aa: CASSTEVGAGGYRYQETQYF
d_call: TRBD1; j_call: TRBJ2-3; clone_size: once; v_call: TRBV7-7; cdr3_nt: TGTGCTAGCAGCTCGACAGGGTCCTTACAAGATACGCAGTATTTT; cdr3_aa: CASSSTGSLQDTQYF
d_call: TRBD1; j_call: TRBJ1-2; clone_size: few; v_call: TRBV28; cdr3_nt: TGTGCCAGCAGTGAAGGGACAGGTGCCTTGATTGGGTATGGCTACACCTTC; cdr3_aa: CASSEGTGALIGYGYTF
d_call: .; j_call: TRBJ1-1; clone_size: .; v_call: TRBV19; cdr3_nt: TGTGCCAGTACCCACCAAGGGGGTACTCAAGGGAACACTGAAGCTTTCTTT; cdr3_aa: CASTHQGGTQGNTEAFF
d_call: TRBD2; j_call: TRBJ2-1; clone_size: .; v_call: TRBV7-2; cdr3_nt: TGTGCCAGCAGTAATGCGGGAGGTCCCTACAATGAGCAGTTCTTC; cdr3_aa: CASSNAGGPYNEQFF
d_call: .; j_call: TRBJ2-1; clone_size: .; v_call: TRBV18; cdr3_nt: TGTGCCAGCTCCCTTACGACAGGGAGGAGTGACAATGAGCAGTTCTTC; cdr3_aa: CASSLTTGRSDNEQFF
d_call: TRBD1; j_call: TRBJ1-1; clone_size: few; v_call: TRBV28; cdr3_nt: TGTGCCAGCAGACCCTGGACAGGGGGCGCGGACACTGAAGCTTTCTTT; cdr3_aa: CASRPWTGGADTEAFF
d_call: .; j_call: TRBJ2-7; clone_size: .; v_call: TRBV6-1; cdr3_nt: TGTGCCAGCAGTGAAGCAGGGGGAGTGAGGTCCTACGAGCAGTACTTC; cdr3_aa: CASSEAGGVRSYEQYF
d_call: TRBD2; j_call: TRBJ2-1; clone_size: few; v_call: TRBV9; cdr3_nt: TGTGCCAGCAGCGTAGTTTTGGGGGGAGCGGGAGGCTACAATGAGCAGTTCTTC; cdr3_aa: CASSVVLGGAGGYNEQFF
d_call: TRBD2; j_call: TRBJ2-7; clone_size: .; v_call: TRBV9; cdr3_nt: TGTGCCAGCAGCGTAGGGGCTAGCGGGAGACTGAGTGGCGAGCAGTACTTC; cdr3_aa: CASSVGASGRLSGEQYF
d_call: TRBD1; j_call: TRBJ1-4; clone_size: .; v_call: TRBV28; cdr3_nt: TGTGCCAGCAGTTCGGCAGGGGGCGAGGAAAAACTGTTTTTT; cdr3_aa: CASSSAGGEEKLFF
d_call: TRBD1; j_call: TRBJ1-4; clone_size: few; v_call: TRBV11-2; cdr3_nt: TGTGCCAGCAGCTCCTTAGTGGGGACAGGGACGGGAAAACTGTTTTTT; cdr3_aa: CASSSLVGTGTGKLFF
d_call: .; j_call: TRBJ2-7; clone_size: .; v_call: TRBV30; cdr3_nt: TGTGCCTCCCTTCGGCGGGGGCCCTACGAGCAGTACTTC; cdr3_aa: CASLRRGPYEQYF
d_call: .; j_call: TRBJ2-2; clone_size: .; v_call: TRBV24-1; cdr3_nt: TGTGCCACCAGTGAGCCAGGGGACACCGGGGAGCTGTTTTTT; cdr3_aa: CATSEPGDTGELFF
d_call: TRBD2; j_call: TRBJ2-3; clone_size: .; v_call: TRBV28; cdr3_nt: TGTGCCAGCAGTTTACTGGGACTAGCGGGAGTAAGCACAGATACGCAGTATTTT; cdr3_aa: CASSLLGLAGVSTDTQYF
d_call: .; j_call: TRBJ2-1; clone_size: .; v_call: TRBV5-4; cdr3_nt: TGTGCCAGCAGCTTGGGACTGACTGAGCGGGAGTTCTTC; cdr3_aa: CASSLGLTEREFF
d_call: TRBD2; j_call: TRBJ2-1; clone_size: .; v_call: TRBV28; cdr3_nt: TGTGCCAGCAGTTCCCTAGCGGGAGAGTCCAATGAGCAGTTCTTC; cdr3_aa: CASSSLAGESNEQFF
d_call: TRBD1; j_call: TRBJ1-4; clone_size: few; v_call: TRBV5-1; cdr3_nt: TGCGCCAGCAGCCCGGGGACGTTCGGGACAGCTTATGAAAAACTGTTTTTT; cdr3_aa: CASSPGTFGTAYEKLFF
d_call: .; j_call: TRBJ1-2; clone_size: .; v_call: TRBV20-1; cdr3_nt: TGCAGTGCCGACGCCGGGGACTACACCTTC; cdr3_aa: CSADAGDYTF
d_call: .; j_call: TRBJ2-1; clone_size: .; v_call: TRBV9; cdr3_nt: TGTGCCAGCAGTCCTATCTCCTACAATGAGCAGTTCTTC; cdr3_aa: CASSPISYNEQFF
d_call: .; j_call: TRBJ2-2; clone_size: .; v_call: TRBV5-1; cdr3_nt: TGCGCCAGCAGCTTGGGTGTTGGAGCGAACACCGGGGAGCTGTTTTTT; cdr3_aa: CASSLGVGANTGELFF
d_call: TRBD2; j_call: TRBJ2-1; clone_size: few; v_call: TRBV14; cdr3_nt: TGTGCCAGCAGCCAAGAATGGCGGGAGGCCCTATACAATGAGCAGTTCTTC; cdr3_aa: CASSQEWREALYNEQFF
d_call: .; j_call: TRBJ2-3; clone_size: .; v_call: TRBV28; cdr3_nt: TGTGCCAGCAGTTTAAGGACAGCATTCACAGATACGCAGTATTTT; cdr3_aa: CASSLRTAFTDTQYF
d_call: .; j_call: TRBJ2-7; clone_size: few; v_call: TRBV29-1; cdr3_nt: TGCAGCGTTGCCGGGGTGCGGGAGCAGTACTTC; cdr3_aa: CSVAGVREQYF
d_call: .; j_call: TRBJ1-2; clone_size: .; v_call: TRBV5-1; cdr3_nt: TGCGCCAGCAGCTTGCGTGTAGGGGACTATGGCTACACCTTC; cdr3_aa: CASSLRVGDYGYTF
d_call: .; j_call: TRBJ1-6; clone_size: .; v_call: TRBV9; cdr3_nt: TGTGCCAGCAGCGTAGATTCTGGCTCACCCCTCCACTTT; cdr3_aa: CASSVDSGSPLHF
d_call: .; j_call: TRBJ1-1; clone_size: .; v_call: TRBV10-1; cdr3_nt: TGCGCCAGCAGTGAGTCGGAGGGTTACGACACTGAAGCTTTCTTT; cdr3_aa: CASSESEGYDTEAFF
d_call: .; j_call: TRBJ1-5; clone_size: .; v_call: TRBV12-3/TRBV12-4; cdr3_nt: TGTGCCAGCAGTTCCGGGATTCATCAGCCCCAGCATTTT; cdr3_aa: CASSSGIHQPQHF
d_call: TRBD2; j_call: TRBJ2-1; clone_size: .; v_call: TRBV6-2/TRBV6-3; cdr3_nt: TGTGCCAGCAGTTACGGACTAGCGGGAGGGCCTTCCTACAATGAGCAGTTCTTC; cdr3_aa: CASSYGLAGGPSYNEQFF
d_call: TRBD2; j_call: TRBJ2-1; clone_size: .; v_call: TRBV11-3; cdr3_nt: TGTGCCAGCAGCCCCGGGACTAGCGGGAGACTTCAGTTCTTC; cdr3_aa: CASSPGTSGRLQFF
d_call: .; j_call: TRBJ1-1; clone_size: .; v_call: TRBV19; cdr3_nt: TGTGCCAGTAGTATAGGCTCCCCGGGCACTGAAGCTTTCTTT; cdr3_aa: CASSIGSPGTEAFF
d_call: .; j_call: TRBJ2-1; clone_size: once; v_call: TRBV7-9; cdr3_nt: TGTGCCAGCAGCCCTTTAGGAGGGGACAATGAGCAGTTCTTC; cdr3_aa: CASSPLGGDNEQFF
d_call: .; j_call: TRBJ1-5; clone_size: once; v_call: TRBV5-6; cdr3_nt: TGTGCCAGCAGCTCCCTACGGAGGGAGGGCAATCAGCCCCAGCATTTT; cdr3_aa: CASSSLRREGNQPQHF
d_call: .; j_call: TRBJ1-2; clone_size: .; v_call: TRBV28; cdr3_nt: TGTGCCAGTACAGCCAGTAACTATGGCTACACCTTC; cdr3_aa: CASTASNYGYTF
d_call: .; j_call: TRBJ1-6; clone_size: few; v_call: TRBV16; cdr3_nt: TGTGCCAGCAGCCCCACAGAAAGCTCCTATAATTCACCCCTCCACTTT; cdr3_aa: CASSPTESSYNSPLHF
d_call: TRBD1; j_call: TRBJ1-2; clone_size: .; v_call: TRBV19; cdr3_nt: TGTGCCAGTACCCGGACAGGGGGTAACTATGGCTACACCTTC; cdr3_aa: CASTRTGGNYGYTF
d_call: .; j_call: TRBJ1-4; clone_size: .; v_call: TRBV18; cdr3_nt: TGTGCCAGCTCACCACTCGACCCCCGGCAAGTAGCGACTAATGAAAAACTGTTTTTT; cdr3_aa: CASSPLDPRQVATNEKLFF
d_call: TRBD1; j_call: TRBJ2-7; clone_size: .; v_call: TRBV6-2/TRBV6-3; cdr3_nt: TGTGCCAGCAGCGGGACAGGTTCGTACGAGCAGTACTTC; cdr3_aa: CASSGTGSYEQYF
d_call: .; j_call: TRBJ2-1; clone_size: once; v_call: TRBV4-1; cdr3_nt: TGCGCCAGCAGCCAAGAAGAGATTGGCCTCGCCCAGGGCGAGCAGTTCTTC; cdr3_aa: CASSQEEIGLAQGEQFF
d_call: TRBD1; j_call: TRBJ1-2; clone_size: .; v_call: TRBV18; cdr3_nt: TGTGCCAGCTCACCGCAGGGGGAGGAGCGGGGCTACACCTTC; cdr3_aa: CASSPQGEERGYTF
d_call: TRBD2; j_call: TRBJ2-1; clone_size: .; v_call: TRBV27; cdr3_nt: TGTGCCAGCAGTTTAGGGCTAGCGGCCACCTACAATGAGCAGTTCTTC; cdr3_aa: CASSLGLAATYNEQFF
d_call: TRBD1; j_call: TRBJ1-4; clone_size: once; v_call: TRBV5-4; cdr3_nt: TGTGCCAGCAAACGACAGGGCTCTAATGAAAAACTGTTTTTT; cdr3_aa: CASKRQGSNEKLFF
d_call: TRBD2; j_call: TRBJ2-1; clone_size: .; v_call: TRBV19; cdr3_nt: TGTGCCAGTAGTACCAGACTAGCTTACAATGAGCAGTTCTTC; cdr3_aa: CASSTRLAYNEQFF
d_call: .; j_call: TRBJ2-3; clone_size: .; v_call: TRBV4-2; cdr3_nt: TGTGCCAGCAGCCAAGACGGGCGGGGCACAGATACGCAGTATTTT; cdr3_aa: CASSQDGRGTDTQYF